The T cell receptor (beta chain) under discussion was sequenced for a study of shared clonotypes between healthy human individuals. The overall study: CD4 naive cells filled three plates per donor, CD4 memory three, CD8 naive two and CD8 memory one.

CDR1 and CDR2 (germline): SGHVS, FQNEAQ. This CDR3 is built from 17 residues. The junction had 21 bases not matched to a gene; V was cut back by 5 bases and J by 12 bases. All of the donors resided in Nashville, Tennessee, and each was a Caucasian adult. For this clone: Antigen: not known.

Study outcomes and limitations: Deeper or shallower sequencing was expected to change how clonotypes are shared among donors.

Researchers divided each subset's genomic DNA evenly across several immunoSEQ plates. Method: immunoSEQ multiplex PCR; TCRdb's copy keeps in-frame clones and lacks some. Of about 2.5 million clones in the sample, around 93% were seen once. This clonotype was obtained from a man between 18 and 29 years old in good health. Some clones in this sample may be carry-over from other donors' samples. Sequenced input: naive CD4+ T cells from PBMCs. Subset specified: CD45RA+ positively selected. The J gene is TRBJ2-1, the V gene TRBV7-8; 8 positions match TRBD2. Here the CDR3 DNA reads TGTGCCAGCAGCCAAGACACGGGGACTAGGAGGTTTTTGGGGCAGTTCTTC. This encodes CASSQDTGTRRFLGQFF.